This T cell receptor (beta chain) was captured in a study of regulatory T cells in long-lasting Graves disease. Libraries of TCR beta came from iRepertoire HTBI primers plus Arm-PCR of CDR3 regions. TCRdb reanalysed the multiplex PCR reads using MiXCR and keeps one entry per CDR3 protein. This table holds 350,000 to 450,000 distinct CDR3 sequences, 16% found once. Time point specified: newly diagnosed GD, antithyroid drugs for less than 3 months. The authors made the TCR library using RNA they extracted from PBMCs. CDR1 and CDR2 (germline): SGHRS, YFSETQ. Losses at the gene ends were 3 bases for V and 0 bases for J; bases not matched to a gene: 6. There are 15 residues in the CDR3. These data also featured in a second study, about T cells in Graves' hyperthyroidism and ophthalmopathy.

The receptor was isolated from a man in his forties with Graves disease. The genes are TRBV5-1 and TRBJ2-7, with TRBD1 matching 7 bases. Sequencing was performed on peripheral blood mononuclear cells (PBMCs), taken at new diagnosis, from a patient treated with antithyroid drugs. CDR3 coding DNA: TGCGCCAGCAGCTCCGGGACAGCCAACTCCTACGAGCAGTACTTC. Amino acids: CASSSGTANSYEQYF. Together with reference TRBV5-1 and TRBJ2-7, the CDR3 gives the full variable domain: KAGVTQTPRYLIKTRGQQVTLSCSPISGHRSVSWYQQTPGQGLQFLFEYFSETQRNKGNFPGRFSGRQFSNSRSEMNVSTLELGDSALYLCASSSGTANSYEQYFGPGTRLTVT.